One sample yielded the 21 T cell receptor beta chains listed below, sequenced in a study of vaccination effects on CD4 cells after COVID-19. Generated by immunoSEQ multiplex PCR, the TCRdb table keeps only in-frame clones and is missing some. Of approximately 26,000 clones listed, 60% to 80% are singletons. The antigens for these receptors are not known. Expansion of antigen-specific CD4+ T cells with viral peptide pools was carried out by the ViraFEST assay before sequencing. When ten to eleven days of culture had elapsed, CD4+ T cells were isolated. Two doses of either BNT162b2 or mRNA-1273 were given to each participant. The sequences come from CD4+ T cells from PBMCs cultured with SARS-CoV-2 spike peptides, collected after COVID-19 vaccination. All receptors come from a human donor who received a COVID-19 vaccine. Some clones in this sample may be carry-over from other donors' samples.

This chain links TRBV2 with TRBJ1-2; TRBD1 is a possible D gene (6 bases). Trimming took off 6 bases at V and 3 bases at J, with 8 bases between the two ends. The CDR3 length is 12 residues. Germline CDR1 SNHLY, CDR2 FYNNEI. The CDR3, as DNA: TGTGCCAGCAGACAGGGCGACTATGGCTACACCTTC. Amino acids: CASRQGDYGYTF.

The chain combines TRBV6-6 with TRBJ2-5; D is possibly TRBD1 or TRBD2 (5 bases each). The CDR3 contains 14 residues. Germline CDR1 and CDR2: MNHNY and SVGAGI (reference sequence). V lost 5 bases, J lost 4 bases, and 14 bases lay in between. The CDR3: CASSRRDGVETQYF. CDR3 in DNA: TGTGCCAGCAGTCGCCGGGACGGAGTAGAGACCCAGTACTTC.

The rearrangement joins TRBV12-5 to TRBJ2-3; D uncertain. The CDR3 length is 14 residues. From germline, CDR1 is LGHNT and CDR2 FRNRAP. The V end was cut by 7 bases, the J end by 5 bases, with 16 bases between. The CDR3 loop is CASASRPDLDTQYF. The CDR3, as DNA: TGTGCTAGTGCTTCTCGGCCGGATTTAGATACGCAGTATTTT.

The chain combines TRBV5-8 with TRBJ2-3; 8 bases are shared with TRBD1. There are 16 residues in the CDR3. Germline trimming cut 2 bases from V and 1 base from J; bases unmatched to any gene: 6. Germline lookup yields CDR1 SGHTS and CDR2 YDEGEE. CDR3 sequence: CASSLLPGQGTDTQYF. Written as DNA, the CDR3 is TGTGCCAGCAGCTTACTCCCGGGACAGGGCACAGATACGCAGTATTTT.

The DNA for the CDR3 is TGCAGCGCCGTAGCGGGGGGGCCCAAAGAGACCCAGTACTTC. Residues: CSAVAGGPKETQYF. V gene TRBV29-1 combines with J gene TRBJ2-5; 11 bases align to TRBD2. Losses at the gene ends were 7 bases for V and 3 bases for J; bases not matched to a gene: 7. CDR3 length equals 14 residues. Germline V gene sequence: CDR1 SQVTM, CDR2 ANQGSEA.

V gene TRBV28 combines with J gene TRBJ2-3, with 8 positions matching TRBD1. The CDR3 has 15 amino acids. V dropped 6 bases and J dropped 2; count of bases not matched to a gene: 7. Germline CDR1 MDHEN, CDR2 SYDVKM. The CDR3 DNA is TGTGCCAGCAGCCAGGACAGGGTTTTCACAGATACGCAGTATTTT. Protein product: CASSQDRVFTDTQYF.

This chain uses TRBV29-1 with TRBJ2-1; no clear D. The CDR3 has 11 amino acids. Germline V gives CDR1 SQVTM, CDR2 ANQGSEA. V was pared by 6 bases and J by 6 bases, with 9 bases between. The CDR3 protein is CSVQVFNEQFF. CDR3 sequence (DNA): TGCAGCGTCCAAGTATTCAATGAGCAGTTCTTC.

The chain combines TRBV7-2 with TRBJ2-3, with D tentatively TRBD2 (6 bases). The CDR3 sequence is 15 residues long. V was shortened by 3 bases and J by 2 bases, with 12 bases between the two germline ends. Germline-derived CDR1 and CDR2 are SGHTA and FQGNSA. This chain's CDR3 is CASSFSGGDTDTQYF. CDR3 DNA sequence: TGTGCCAGCAGCTTTAGCGGCGGAGACACAGATACGCAGTATTTT.

The gene calls are TRBV18 and TRBJ2-5; D gene unclear. From germline, CDR1 is KGHSH and CDR2 LQKENI. With 3 bases removed from V and 0 bases from J, the gap between germline ends came to 14 bases. The CDR3 is 16 amino acids. The CDR3 here is CASSPVPALYQETQYF. For the CDR3, the DNA is TGTGCCAGCTCACCGGTCCCAGCTTTGTACCAAGAGACCCAGTACTTC.

This sequence joins TRBV30 and TRBJ1-5, with unresolved D. The CDR3 has 14 amino acids. Trimming cost V 0 bases and J 4 bases, with 10 bases left between them. Per germline, CDR1 GTSNPN and CDR2 SVGIG (reference sequence). CDR3 residues: CAWSVDIGNQPQHF. DNA for the CDR3: TGTGCCTGGAGTGTAGATATAGGAAATCAGCCCCAGCATTTT.

This clone was found a few times. The rearrangement uses TRBV27 and TRBJ1-6, with D hard to call. The V gene's germline CDR1 is MNHEY and CDR2 SMNVEV (reference sequence). V lost 6 bases and J 4 bases, leaving 13 bases between the germline ends. This CDR3 region has 15 residues. The DNA of the CDR3 is TGTGCCAGCAGGGTTCAGTTGCGGTATAATTCACCCCTCCACTTT. As protein: CASRVQLRYNSPLHF.

This chain joins TRBV3-1 (or the pseudogene TRBV3-2) and TRBJ2-5; weak D call: TRBD2 (6 bases). Germline-derived CDR1 and CDR2 are LGHDT and YNNKEL (reference sequence). The CDR3 has 14 amino acids. V was pared by 5 bases and J by 2 bases, with 12 bases between. CDR3 protein: CASSGTSFQETQYF. The CDR3, as DNA: TGTGCCAGCAGCGGTACTAGCTTTCAAGAGACCCAGTACTTC.

The gene calls are TRBV2 and TRBJ2-7; TRBD2 is a possible D gene (6 bases). Germline V gene lookup returns CDR1 SNHLY and CDR2 FYNNEI. CDR3 length equals 14 residues. Trimming pared 8 bases from V and 2 bases from J, leaving 16 bases between. CDR3 residues: CASRSLRGTYEQYV. CDR3 in DNA: TGTGCCAGCCGCTCTTTGCGGGGCACCTACGAGCAGTACGTC.

The table lists this clone with a count of one. The V gene is TRBV7-2, the J gene TRBJ2-5; D might be TRBD2 (7 bases). V was clipped by 2 bases and J by 5 bases, with 9 bases between them. The germline CDR1 and CDR2 sequences are SGHTA and FQGNSA. The CDR3 sequence is 13 residues long. The CDR3 bases are TGTGCCAGCAGCTTAAGGGGGGGGGAGACCCAGTACTTC. Translated, it gives CASSLRGGETQYF. The full variable domain, in which reference TRBV7-2 and TRBJ2-5 provide the parts outside the CDR3, is GAGVSQSPSNKVTEKGKDVELRCDPISGHTALYWYRQSLGQGLEFLIYFQGNSAPDKSGLPSDRFSAERTGGSVSTLTIQRTQQEDSAVYLCASSLRGGETQYFGPGTRLLVL.

The V and J genes are TRBV18 and TRBJ1-5, with TRBD1 matching over 8 bases. The V gene end was trimmed by 2 bases and the J gene end by 2 bases; junction bases not matched to a gene: 5. CDR3 length: 16 residues. CDR1 is KGHSH and CDR2 is LQKENI in the germline V gene. DNA for the CDR3: TGTGCCAGCTCACCAGGGGCAGGGGGCGGCAATCAGCCCCAGCATTTT. It is translated as CASSPGAGGGNQPQHF.

The rearrangement uses TRBV18 and TRBJ2-2; tentative D call: TRBD2 (5 bases). Per the germline V gene, CDR1 is KGHSH and CDR2 is LQKENI. The CDR3 is 15 residues long. Trimming left V 2 bases short and J 4 bases short, with 11 bases between. CDR3 protein: CASSPRTDFTGELFF. Written as DNA, the CDR3 is TGTGCCAGCTCACCAAGGACGGACTTCACCGGGGAGCTGTTTTTT.

The V and J genes are TRBV2 and TRBJ2-1; D is uncertain. CDR1 and CDR2 (germline): SNHLY, FYNNEI. CDR3 length: 16 amino acids. The V and J ends lost 2 bases and 0 bases respectively, with 11 bases between them. The CDR3 coding sequence is TGTGCCAGCAGTGAAAGGTGGGGTACCTCCTACAATGAGCAGTTCTTC. It codes for CASSERWGTSYNEQFF. The whole variable domain, remainder taken from reference TRBV2 and TRBJ2-1, is EPEVTQTPSHQVTQMGQEVILRCVPISNHLYFYWYRQILGQKVEFLVSFYNNEISEKSEIFDDQFSVERPDGSNFTLKIRSTKLEDSAMYFCASSERWGTSYNEQFFGPGTRLTVL.

V is TRBV9 and J is TRBJ1-1; D might be TRBD1 (5 bases). The ends were cut back, 0 bases at V and 4 bases at J, with 13 bases in the middle. CDR1 is SGDLS and CDR2 is YYNGEE in the germline V gene. The length of the CDR3 is 15 residues. CDR3 loop: CASSVDQGSVTEAFF. DNA for the CDR3: TGTGCCAGCAGCGTAGATCAGGGATCGGTCACTGAAGCTTTCTTT.

The chain carries TRBV28 and TRBJ1-1; D remains unclear. Per the germline V gene, CDR1 is MDHEN and CDR2 is SYDVKM. The germline V and J ends were trimmed by 1 base and 10 bases, with 10 bases remaining between them. The CDR3 covers 12 residues. CDR3 coding DNA: TGTGCCAGCAGTTTATTGGGCCCCGGAGCTTTCTTT. It codes for CASSLLGPGAFF.

This sequence joins TRBV7-9 and TRBJ2-7; tentatively, D is TRBD2 (6 bases). Per the germline V gene, CDR1 is SEHNR and CDR2 is FQNEAQ (reference sequence). V lost 3 bases to trimming and J lost 3 bases, with 12 bases between them. The CDR3 is made up of 14 amino acids. The CDR3 bases are TGTGCCAGCAGCTTTGGAGGGGCTTTCTACGAGCAGTACGTC. This translates into CASSFGGAFYEQYV.

The chain joins TRBV3-1 (or the pseudogene TRBV3-2) to TRBJ2-5, with D tentatively TRBD2 (5 bases). CDR1 is LGHDT, CDR2 YNNKEL, per germline (reference sequence). The CDR3 length is 15 residues. Deletions cut 5 bases from V and 4 bases from J, with 17 bases between. CDR3 in DNA: TGTGCCAGCAGCTTCTCGCGAGGGATGGGAGAGACCCAGTACTTC. It specifies CASSFSRGMGETQYF.